The 24 T cell receptor beta chains presented below share a single source sample, sequenced in a study of blood T cell repertoires in COVID-19 (dated by TCRdb to about 2020). The method was the immunoSEQ multiplex PCR assay. Drawn from immuneACCESS, this table holds only the in-frame rearrangements with V and J called that TCRdb kept. Clones are partly lost; checked studies trace under half to an unresolved V gene and leave the rest unexplained. In all, the sample holds 150,000 or so clones, and about nine tenths of those were seen once. The top ten hold around 6.3% of the sample. Sequencing input: peripheral blood. These receptors were obtained from an elderly man with acute or convalescent COVID-19.

The chain employs TRBV5-1 and TRBJ2-1, with 14 nucleotides matching TRBD2. CDR1 and CDR2 (germline): SGHRS, YFSETQ. The J segment lost 10 bases and the V segment lost 0 bases, leaving 6 bases of the junction unmatched. The CDR3 has 16 residues. The CDR3 region has the DNA TGCGCCAGCAGCTTGGAGGGACTAGCGGGAGTAGGGGAGCAGTTCTTC. Protein product: CASSLEGLAGVGEQFF.

This clone occurred a few times. The V and J genes are TRBV2 and TRBJ2-7; D call uncertain. Trimming shortened V by 7 bases and J by 2 bases, and 12 bases separated the two germline ends. Germline V gene data show CDR1 as SNHLY and CDR2 as FYNNEI. The CDR3 runs to 13 residues. This chain's CDR3 is CASNVSPAYEQYF. In nucleotides, the CDR3 is TGTGCCAGCAATGTTAGTCCCGCCTACGAGCAGTACTTC.

The gene calls are TRBV5-1 and TRBJ1-1, with 9 bases that match TRBD1. V was clipped by 2 bases and J by 5 bases; unmatched bases: 7. This CDR3 is built from 15 residues. The V gene's germline CDR1 is SGHRS and CDR2 YFSETQ. The CDR3 DNA follows: TGCGCCAGCAGCTTATCCACAGGGGGCTTGACTGAAGCTTTCTTT. It yields the protein CASSLSTGGLTEAFF.

This chain joins TRBV10-3 and TRBJ1-1; D uncertain. The CDR3 runs 14 residues. CDR1 and CDR2 (germline): ENHRY, SYGVKD. V was trimmed by 4 bases and J by 0 bases, leaving 9 bases between them. Written as DNA, the CDR3 is TGTGCCATCAGTGCTGAGAGCATGAACACTGAAGCTTTCTTT. Translated, it gives CAISAESMNTEAFF.

The genes are TRBV6-9 and TRBJ2-5; perhaps TRBD2 as D (5 bases). Per germline, CDR1 MNHGY and CDR2 SVAAGI. The CDR3 contains 13 residues. Trimming removed 6 bases at V and 2 bases at J, with 10 bases between. DNA for the CDR3: TGTGCCAGCAGACGAACGGGACAAGAGACCCAGTACTTC. Translating gives CASRRTGQETQYF.

The chain joins TRBV5-4 to TRBJ2-3, with TRBD2 identical over 8 bases. The germline V gene has CDR1 SGHNT and CDR2 YYREEE (reference sequence). CDR3 length: 16 amino acids. Trimming cost V 7 bases and J 0 bases; bases outside gene matches: 10. The CDR3 spells CASVGGGTASTDTQYF. CDR3 DNA sequence: TGTGCCAGCGTCGGGGGGGGGACGGCTAGCACAGATACGCAGTATTTT.

In DNA, the CDR3 is TGCGCCAGCAGCCAAGTCCAGGACAGCGGATACCGAGAAAAACTGTTTTTT. This gives the protein CASSQVQDSGYREKLFF. This sequence joins TRBV4-1 and TRBJ1-4, with a tentative D call TRBD1 (6 bases). Germline V gene lookup returns CDR1 MGHRA and CDR2 YSYEKL. The CDR3 runs to 17 residues. Trimming stripped 1 base from V and 8 bases from J, with 20 bases between.

J is TRBJ1-6 and V is TRBV18; D ambiguous. CDR1 is KGHSH and CDR2 is LQKENI in the germline V gene. V lost 2 bases, J lost 5 bases, and 7 bases lay in between. The CDR3 has 14 amino acids. The CDR3 bases are TGTGCCAGCTCACCAGCGGAAGATAATTCACCCCTCCACTTT. Residues: CASSPAEDNSPLHF.

Points on this clone: Other DNA sequences of this sample code for an identical CDR3. The rearrangement links TRBV4-1 to TRBJ2-3, with 8 positions matching TRBD2. Germline CDR1 MGHRA, CDR2 YSYEKL. The CDR3 runs 15 residues. After removal of 0 bases from V and 5 bases from J, the junction contained 4 bases not matched to a gene. The CDR3 DNA follows: TGCGCCAGCAGCCAAGATGGGGCGGGAGGAGATACGCAGTATTTT. Its translation is CASSQDGAGGDTQYF.

This clone was observed once. The rearrangement joins TRBV7-9 to TRBJ1-3; unclear D gene. This CDR3 is built from 15 residues. Germline V CDR1 and CDR2: SEHNR, FQNEAQ (reference sequence). Trimming removed 0 bases at V and 4 bases at J, with 10 bases between. CDR3 residues: CASSLAWAGGNTIYF. DNA for the CDR3: TGTGCCAGCAGCTTAGCGTGGGCAGGAGGAAACACCATATATTTT.

This clone was recorded once. The chain couples TRBV27 to TRBJ2-5, with TRBD1 matching 8 bases. The V gene's germline CDR1 is MNHEY and CDR2 SMNVEV (reference sequence). With 6 bases clipped from V and 5 bases from J, the junction kept 5 bases outside the gene matches. This CDR3 is 13 amino acids long. The DNA for the CDR3 is TGTGCCAGCAGAATGGACAGGGCCGAGACCCAGTACTTC. Protein: CASRMDRAETQYF.

V and J are TRBV18 and TRBJ2-5, with a possible D match to TRBD2 (6 bases). The CDR3 extends over 14 amino acids. V was shortened by 3 bases and J by 2 bases, with 10 bases between the two germline ends. Germline assignment: CDR1 KGHSH and CDR2 LQKENI. CDR3 sequence: CASSPLAVQETQYF. The CDR3 DNA is TGTGCCAGCTCACCTTTAGCGGTACAAGAGACCCAGTACTTC.

The V gene is TRBV19, the J gene TRBJ1-1; D remains ambiguous. The CDR3 covers 13 residues. Trimming pared 5 bases from V and 1 base from J, leaving 8 bases between. Looked up from germline, CDR1 is LNHDA and CDR2 is SQIVND (reference sequence). Here the CDR3 DNA reads TGTGCCAGTAGTCCTGGGAGGAACACTGAAGCTTTCTTT. Translated, it gives CASSPGRNTEAFF.

The J gene is TRBJ1-3, the V gene TRBV13, with 9 bases that match TRBD1. After removal of 5 bases from V and 7 bases from J, the junction contained 12 bases not matched to a gene. Germline CDR1 is PRHDT and CDR2 is FYEKMQ (reference sequence). The CDR3 loop spans 16 amino acids. In DNA form, the CDR3 reads TGTGCCAGCAGCCGACGACAGGGGGGGTCATGGAACACCATATATTTT. This translates into CASSRRQGGSWNTIYF.

This rearrangement joins TRBV3-1 (or the pseudogene TRBV3-2) to TRBJ2-3, with TRBD2 as a possible D gene (5 bases). Germline V gene lookup returns CDR1 LGHDT and CDR2 YNNKEL (reference sequence). The CDR3 consists of 14 residues. V was cut by 1 base and J by 3 bases, with 8 bases left in between. The chain's CDR3 is CASSQARRTDTQYF. DNA of the CDR3: TGTGCCAGCAGCCAAGCTAGGAGGACAGATACGCAGTATTTT.

The genes are TRBV27 and TRBJ1-3; no firm D call. Trimming cost V 6 bases and J 4 bases, with 10 bases left between them. This CDR3 is 13 amino acids long. Germline V gene data show CDR1 as MNHEY and CDR2 as SMNVEV (reference sequence). The CDR3 region is CASRSNSGNTIYF. The CDR3 nucleotides read TGTGCCAGCAGATCTAATAGCGGAAACACCATATATTTT.

The V and J genes are TRBV28 and TRBJ2-5, with a weak D call TRBD1 (6 bases). Germline V gene sequence: CDR1 MDHEN, CDR2 SYDVKM. Trimming took off 4 bases at V and 7 bases at J, with 10 bases between the two ends. CDR3 length: 12 residues. The chain's CDR3 is CASSSGVGTQYF. The CDR3 DNA is TGTGCCAGCAGTTCAGGGGTTGGGACCCAGTACTTC.

This clone turned up a few times. The V gene is TRBV5-1, the J gene TRBJ1-3; D is undetermined. Germline CDR1 SGHRS, CDR2 YFSETQ. There are 14 residues in the CDR3. The germline V and J ends were trimmed by 1 base and 1 base, with 6 bases remaining between them. The CDR3 DNA is TGCGCCAGCAGCTTGACAGAGTCTGGAAACACCATATATTTT. It yields the protein CASSLTESGNTIYF.

This sequence joins TRBV28 and TRBJ1-2; 7 nucleotides line up with TRBD1. J was trimmed by 8 bases and V by 5 bases; bases with no gene match: 8. CDR1 and CDR2 (germline): MDHEN, SYDVKM. The CDR3 is 13 amino acids. The CDR3 protein is CASSPRDSNGYTF. The CDR3 bases are TGTGCCAGCAGTCCTCGGGACAGCAACGGCTACACCTTC.

The chain joins TRBV6-6 to TRBJ2-1, with D unclear. The V and J ends lost 2 bases and 12 bases respectively, with 20 bases between them. CDR3 length equals 15 residues. The germline V gene has CDR1 MNHNY and CDR2 SVGAGI (reference sequence). The CDR3 is CASSYEVASNPGQFF. The CDR3 nucleotides read TGTGCCAGCAGTTACGAGGTTGCTTCGAATCCCGGGCAGTTCTTC.

The rearrangement uses TRBV10-3 and TRBJ1-1; 9 bases align to TRBD1. CDR1 and CDR2 from the germline V gene are ENHRY and SYGVKD. This CDR3 comprises 13 residues. Trimming removed 6 bases from V and 8 bases from J; junction bases left unmatched: 7. CDR3: CAIRGQGGSEAFF. In nucleotides, the CDR3 is TGTGCCATCAGGGGACAGGGCGGGAGCGAAGCTTTCTTT.

The rearrangement uses TRBV5-1 and TRBJ1-5; D unresolved. V lost 0 bases, J lost 4 bases, and 17 bases lay in between. The germline CDR1 and CDR2 sequences are SGHRS and YFSETQ. This CDR3 is built from 17 residues. The CDR3 coding sequence is TGCGCCAGCAGCTTGGCGTCGGAGACCCCCCGGAATCAGCCCCAGCATTTT. Amino acid sequence: CASSLASETPRNQPQHF.

CDR3: CASTRGAGELFF. CDR3 DNA sequence: TGTGCCAGCACCAGGGGGGCCGGGGAGCTGTTTTTT. The rearrangement links TRBV2 to TRBJ2-2; perhaps TRBD1 as D (7 bases). CDR1 is SNHLY, CDR2 FYNNEI, per germline. The CDR3 runs 12 residues. V was pared by 7 bases and J by 6 bases, with 9 bases between.

This sequence joins TRBV28 and TRBJ2-1; D is perhaps TRBD2 (6 bases). Per the germline V gene, CDR1 is MDHEN and CDR2 is SYDVKM. CDR3 length: 15 amino acids. Between the trimmed V and J ends, which lost 5 bases and 0 bases, there was a span of 11 bases. CDR3 residues: CASSRDSRSYNEQFF. DNA for the CDR3: TGTGCCAGCAGTCGGGACTCCCGCTCCTACAATGAGCAGTTCTTC.